One T cell receptor (beta chain) is described in this entry. Its antigen is unknown. A read error may be the cause here, since a much bigger clone is one base away. This CDR3 has 15 residues. Germline assignment: CDR1 ENHRY and CDR2 SYGVKD. A first 10-cycle multiplex round used 32 V-gene and 13 J-gene primers on TCR beta CDR3. One entry per CDR3 protein, called by TCRdb with MiXCR from the multiplex PCR reads. Here the sample spans over 1,500 distinct CDR3 sequences, about 22% being singletons. The data belong to a study of immune heterogeneity within non-small cell lung tumors. For the study at large: The tumor set comprised a handful of squamous cell carcinomas and nine to eleven non-squamous carcinomas (plus 1 not otherwise specified).

The starting template was genomic DNA from bulk tumor, approximately 600 ng per sample. During surgery, several far-apart biopsies were obtained from every primary tumor. These patients got curative surgery after being newly diagnosed with untreated non-small cell lung cancer. Newly diagnosed patients with non-small cell lung cancer who were having surgery with curative intent served as donors. Study results and limitations: A significant, moderate positive correlation (R approximately 0.35) linked local T-cell clonality and tumor mutational burden. Alongside site-unique high-frequency clones, identical dominant CDR3 beta clonotypes recurred across tumor sites within a patient.

The receptor's source is a woman aged 45-59 years with non-small cell lung cancer. This chain links TRBV10-3 with TRBJ1-5; no reliable D call. The sample was lung tumor tissue. The CDR3 nucleotides read TGTGCCATCAGTGAAGTAGGTCCGGGCAATCAGCTCCAGCATTTT. Its protein is CAISEVGPGNQLQHF.